The 27 T cell receptor beta chains below come from one sample, sequenced in a study of PD-1 blockade in classical Hodgkin lymphoma. Time point here: cycle 4 day 1 (C4D1), after more than five weeks of nivolumab. Autologous stem cell transplantation was followed by relapse in every patient, and brentuximab vedotin exposure varied. Isolation of CD8+ T cells from thawed PBMCs used magnetic negative selection. Assay used: immunoSEQ multiplex PCR; TCRdb lists only in-frame clones, some missing. The sample has 4,000 or so clones; about three fifths are singletons. The sample in question was CD8+ T cells from blood, obtained before the fourth cycle of nivolumab. The receptor set was obtained from a human donor with classical Hodgkin lymphoma.

This clone was counted between two and nine times. The chain combines TRBV7-9 with TRBJ1-6; TRBD1 might be the D (5 bases). The germline gives CDR1 SEHNR, CDR2 FQNEAQ (reference sequence). V lost 1 base and J lost 9, with 16 bases in between. CDR3 length: 16 residues. In DNA, the CDR3 is TGTGCCAGCAGCTTAGGGGGCACCAAGTTCGGTTCACCCCTCCACTTT. It is translated as CASSLGGTKFGSPLHF.

The J gene is TRBJ2-1, the V gene TRBV7-6; no firm D call. Per the germline V gene, CDR1 is SGHVS and CDR2 is FNYEAQ. Trimming removed 5 bases at V and 5 bases at J, with 7 bases between. The CDR3 runs 12 residues. Here the CDR3 reads CASSPYNNEQFF. CDR3 nucleotide sequence: TGTGCCAGCAGCCCCTATAACAATGAGCAGTTCTTC.

This chain uses TRBV5-6 with TRBJ2-1; D remains ambiguous. The CDR3 contains 11 residues. The germline gives CDR1 SGHDT, CDR2 YYEEEE. Trimming left V 0 bases short and J 12 bases short, with 7 bases between. The CDR3 spells CASSLGTVQFF. In DNA form, the CDR3 reads TGTGCCAGCAGCTTGGGAACTGTGCAGTTCTTC.

The chain has TRBV11-3 and TRBJ2-7, with D possibly called TRBD1 or TRBD2 (6 bases each). The CDR3 covers 11 residues. Germline V gives CDR1 SGHNT, CDR2 YENEEA. The V end lost 5 bases, the J end lost 6 bases, and 8 bases lay between the germline ends. The CDR3 reads CASSGGGEQYF. Here the CDR3 DNA reads TGTGCCAGCAGCGGAGGGGGCGAGCAGTACTTC.

The rearrangement joins TRBV11-2 to TRBJ2-3; D gene unclear. Trimming shortened V by 2 bases and J by 0 bases, and 15 bases separated the two germline ends. Germline V lookup: CDR1 SGHAT, CDR2 FQNNGV. The CDR3 covers 17 residues. CDR3 in amino acids: CASSLSQEGVSTDTQYF. DNA for the CDR3: TGTGCCAGCAGCTTAAGTCAAGAAGGTGTTAGCACAGATACGCAGTATTTT.

V gene TRBV14 combines with J gene TRBJ2-3; 8 bases align to TRBD2. Germline CDR1 is SGHDN and CDR2 is FVKESK. The CDR3 runs 16 residues. Trimming cost V 0 bases and J 4 bases; bases outside gene matches: 6. This chain's CDR3 is CASSQDRGLASDTQYF. The CDR3 nucleotides are TGTGCCAGCAGCCAAGATCGCGGACTAGCATCAGATACGCAGTATTTT.

The V and J genes are TRBV9 and TRBJ1-1, with D perhaps matching TRBD1 (5 bases). The germline gives CDR1 SGDLS, CDR2 YYNGEE. The CDR3 runs 15 residues. Trimming took 3 bases from V and 6 from J, leaving 18 bases between them. The CDR3 nucleotides are TGTGCCAGCAGCGAAGCCGGGACGTGGGACGCTGAAGCTTTCTTT. Its translation: CASSEAGTWDAEAFF.

CDR3 DNA sequence: TGTGCCAGCAGCTCGCCCGGGACAGGCTTCGATTATGGCTACACCTTC. Translated, it gives CASSSPGTGFDYGYTF. This chain uses TRBV13 with TRBJ1-2, with TRBD1 identical over 8 bases. Germline V CDR1 and CDR2: PRHDT, FYEKMQ (reference sequence). The V gene end was trimmed by 4 bases and the J gene end by 5 bases; junction bases not matched to a gene: 12. The CDR3 length is 16 residues.

This clone was seen a few times. This sequence joins TRBV7-9 and TRBJ1-1; D ambiguous. The germline V gene has CDR1 SEHNR and CDR2 FQNEAQ (reference sequence). The CDR3 extends over 12 amino acids. With 7 bases removed from V and 6 bases from J, the gap between germline ends came to 12 bases. In DNA, the CDR3 is TGTGCCAGCACCCCCGGGAGGCCTGAAGCTTTCTTT. Amino acids: CASTPGRPEAFF.

The V call is TRBV2, the J call TRBJ2-7, with 9 bases fitting TRBD1. CDR1 and CDR2 (germline): SNHLY, FYNNEI. J lost 2 bases, V lost 3 bases, and 2 bases had no gene match. The CDR3 spans 14 residues. The CDR3 DNA is TGTGCCAGCAGTGAGGGACAGGGAACCTACGAGCAGTACTTC. This translates into CASSEGQGTYEQYF.

V gene TRBV5-6 combines with J gene TRBJ1-3; TRBD1 is a possible D gene (5 bases). The CDR3 extends over 18 amino acids. V lost 2 bases and J 1 base, leaving 19 bases between the germline ends. The germline V gene encodes CDR1 SGHDT and CDR2 YYEEEE. The CDR3 protein is CASSFLLGGRESGNTIYF. In DNA form, the CDR3 reads TGTGCCAGCAGCTTTCTTCTTGGGGGAAGAGAGTCTGGAAACACCATATATTTT.

Remarks on this clone: The germline gene is not matched at one end of the junction; a read error may be the cause. The sample holds other DNA sequences that translate to the same CDR3. V is TRBV30 and J is TRBJ1-6; tentatively, D is TRBD1 (5 bases). Germline V lookup: CDR1 GTSNPN, CDR2 SVGIG (reference sequence). The CDR3 consists of 15 residues. CDR3 DNA sequence: TGTGCCTGGAGTATGGGGCAAACCTATAATTCGCCCCTCCACTTT. It yields the protein CAWSMGQTYNSPLHF.

This clone was picked up one time. The chain links TRBV5-1 to TRBJ2-3; D is uncertain. Deletions cut 0 bases from V and 2 bases from J, with 16 bases between. Germline loops: CDR1 SGHRS, CDR2 YFSETQ. The CDR3 runs 17 residues. In nucleotides, the CDR3 is TGCGCCAGCAGCTTGGGGGTTGGCAGCACCTTCACAGATACGCAGTATTTT. Its translation: CASSLGVGSTFTDTQYF. The full variable domain, in which reference TRBV5-1 and TRBJ2-3 provide the parts outside the CDR3, is KAGVTQTPRYLIKTRGQQVTLSCSPISGHRSVSWYQQTPGQGLQFLFEYFSETQRNKGNFPGRFSGRQFSNSRSEMNVSTLELGDSALYLCASSLGVGSTFTDTQYFGPGTRLTVL.

The rearrangement joins TRBV5-4 to TRBJ2-7, with no clear D. There are 13 residues in the CDR3. CDR1 is SGHNT, CDR2 YYREEE, per germline (reference sequence). V dropped 0 bases and J dropped 5 bases, with 9 bases sitting between them. This chain's CDR3 is CASSLVGNHEQYF. CDR3 DNA: TGTGCCAGCAGCTTGGTGGGGAACCACGAGCAGTACTTC. The full variable domain, in which reference TRBV5-4 and TRBJ2-7 provide the parts outside the CDR3, is ETGVTQSPTHLIKTRGQQVTLRCSSQSGHNTVSWYQQALGQGPQFIFQYYREEENGRGNFPPRFSGLQFPNYSSELNVNALELDDSALYLCASSLVGNHEQYFGPGTRLTVT.

V and J are TRBV19 and TRBJ2-1; 16 bases agree with TRBD2. V was clipped by 5 bases and J by 3 bases; unmatched bases: 7. The CDR3 loop spans 18 amino acids. Germline CDR1 is LNHDA and CDR2 is SQIVND (reference sequence). CDR3: CASSPGTSGRGIYNEQFF. The CDR3 region has the DNA TGTGCCAGTAGTCCCGGGACTAGCGGGAGGGGGATCTACAATGAGCAGTTCTTC.

This clone was observed a few times. The chain combines TRBV14 with TRBJ1-5; D not resolved. CDR3 size: 16 residues. The ends were cut back, 3 bases at V and 4 bases at J, with 16 bases in the middle. From germline, CDR1 is SGHDN and CDR2 FVKESK. In DNA, the CDR3 is TGTGCCAGCAGCCACCTGACGTCACAGAATAATCAGCCCCAGCATTTT. It translates to CASSHLTSQNNQPQHF.

This clone was found a few times. The chain recombines TRBV6-5 with TRBJ2-3; TRBD2 is a possible D gene (6 bases). Per the germline V gene, CDR1 is MNHEY and CDR2 is SVGAGI. The V and J ends lost 0 bases and 4 bases respectively, with 11 bases between them. The CDR3 extends over 15 amino acids. The CDR3 loop reads CASSYSDGGADTQYF. In DNA form, the CDR3 reads TGTGCCAGCAGTTACTCGGACGGAGGGGCAGATACGCAGTATTTT.

This clone came up once. This sequence joins TRBV28 and TRBJ2-7, with a possible D match to TRBD2 (6 bases). From germline, CDR1 is MDHEN and CDR2 SYDVKM. The CDR3 spans 16 residues. V was clipped by 6 bases and J by 5 bases, with 23 bases between them. The CDR3 nucleotides read TGTGCCAGCAGCTCGCCACCGGGAGAGAAGCCCGACGAGCAGTACTTC. Its translation is CASSSPPGEKPDEQYF.

This chain links TRBV6-5 with TRBJ2-1; no clear D. V lost 5 bases, J lost 8 bases, and 10 bases lay in between. The germline CDR1 and CDR2 sequences are MNHEY and SVGAGI. This CDR3 is built from 12 residues. The CDR3 loop reads CASSLSAHEQFF. CDR3 in DNA: TGTGCCAGCAGTCTCTCCGCGCATGAGCAGTTCTTC.

This chain's CDR3 is CASSYYRAGQETQYF. DNA of the CDR3: TGTGCCAGCAGTTACTACAGGGCTGGCCAAGAGACCCAGTACTTC. The V gene is TRBV6-5, the J gene TRBJ2-5; tentatively, D is TRBD1 (6 bases). Germline V gene sequence: CDR1 MNHEY, CDR2 SVGAGI. The CDR3 sequence is 15 residues long. V was pared by 1 base and J by 1 base, with 10 bases between.

The genes are TRBV6-1 and TRBJ1-6; D is perhaps TRBD1 (5 bases). V gave up 5 bases and J gave up 14 bases, with 19 bases separating them. CDR1 is MNHNS, CDR2 SASEGT, per germline. The CDR3 length is 14 residues. CDR3 sequence (DNA): TGTGCCAGCAGTCCGGGGCCCCTCGGTGAGTCCCTCCACTTT. It encodes CASSPGPLGESLHF.

This clone is a singleton in its sample. The CDR3 region is CASSFSPSGRDTQYF. CDR3 in DNA: TGTGCCAGCAGTTTTTCGCCTAGCGGGAGGGATACGCAGTATTTT. The V and J genes are TRBV27 and TRBJ2-3, with 11 nucleotides matching TRBD2. Germline lookup yields CDR1 MNHEY and CDR2 SMNVEV (reference sequence). V was clipped by 3 bases and J by 6 bases; unmatched bases: 5. The CDR3 extends over 15 amino acids.

The CDR3 DNA reads as TGTGCCAGCAGCTTAGGACTAGCCCTTTACAATGAGCAGTTCTTC. Protein: CASSLGLALYNEQFF. The gene calls are TRBV11-1 and TRBJ2-1, with TRBD2 matching 7 bases. Germline V gene data show CDR1 as SGHAT and CDR2 as FQDESV (reference sequence). The CDR3 extends over 15 amino acids. With 1 base clipped from V and 4 bases from J, the junction kept 4 bases outside the gene matches. Together with reference TRBV11-1 and TRBJ2-1, the CDR3 gives the full variable domain: EAEVAQSPRYKITEKSQAVAFWCDPISGHATLYWYRQILGQGPELLVQFQDESVVDDSQLPKDRFSAERLKGVDSTLKIQPAELGDSAMYLCASSLGLALYNEQFFGPGTRLTVL.

V is TRBV18 and J is TRBJ2-5; D not resolved. CDR3 length equals 13 residues. Per the germline V gene, CDR1 is KGHSH and CDR2 is LQKENI. Trimming left V 6 bases short and J 1 base short, with 9 bases between. The DNA of the CDR3 is TGTGCCAGCTCCATGACGCTCCAAGAGACCCAGTACTTC. This codes for CASSMTLQETQYF.

Sample share makes this clone large. The chain couples TRBV27 to TRBJ2-7; the D gene is possibly TRBD2 (5 bases). Germline V lookup: CDR1 MNHEY, CDR2 SMNVEV (reference sequence). V shed 8 bases and J shed 5 bases, with 16 bases lying between them. This CDR3 spans 13 amino acids. The CDR3 nucleotides read TGTGCCAGCTCCCCGGGAAGTGCTCACGAGCAGTACTTC. As protein: CASSPGSAHEQYF.

This rearrangement joins TRBV7-6 to TRBJ2-1; 9 nucleotides line up with TRBD2. With V trimmed by 5 bases and J by 3 bases, 5 bases remained unmatched. Germline values: CDR1 SGHVS, CDR2 FNYEAQ. The CDR3 spans 15 residues. The CDR3 loop is CASSLGGGDYNEQFF. The CDR3 DNA reads TGTGCCAGCAGCCTAGGCGGGGGGGACTACAATGAGCAGTTCTTC.

V is TRBV11-3 and J is TRBJ2-5; D may match TRBD1 or TRBD2 (6 bases each). The assigned J gene may be wrong: the sequence end matches TRBJ2-7 better. Germline V gene lookup returns CDR1 SGHNT and CDR2 YENEEA. CDR3 length equals 12 residues. The CDR3 loop is CASSSGGSEQYF. Here the CDR3 DNA reads TGTGCCAGCAGCTCCGGGGGCTCCGAGCAGTACTTC.